This TCR beta chain comes out of a study of T cells in Graves' hyperthyroidism and ophthalmopathy (dated by TCRdb to the late 2010s). Notes on the research overall: Peripheral blood was sampled at the time of initial diagnosis, prior to any treatment. To identify TCR V-J signatures that set the groups apart, the researchers used a discovery cohort of 90 to 100 patients, made up of around 40 with Graves' ophthalmopathy and 57 with stable Graves' hyperthyroidism. An independent validation cohort of under 20 hyperthyroidism patients and approximately 15 patients who later progressed to ophthalmopathy tested prospective prediction of ophthalmopathy. The 90 to 100 discovery patients were randomly divided into training and test sets at a 7:3 ratio. In addition, the study compared T-cell repertoires in thyroid tissue and in blood from several Graves' hyperthyroidism patients. Once sampling was done, hyperthyroidism patients were given methimazole at a starting dose of 30 mg daily, whereas ophthalmopathy patients were given high-dose intravenous methylprednisolone. The paper describes TCR Vbeta CDR3 sequencing of about 140 peripheral blood samples, made up of around 41 ophthalmopathy patients, some 80 hyperthyroidism patients and some 17 progressor patients. The paper as a whole reports these results and caveats: A model built on a 13 V-J signature distinguished ophthalmopathy from stable hyperthyroidism, reaching 87.88% sensitivity and 81.08% specificity in cross-validation and 80%/75% in testing. Sample size was not statistically predetermined, and investigators were not blinded to group allocation. Blood samples also contained most of the expanded thyroid clonotypes (frequency above 0.001), which suggests that blood repertoires may reflect thyroid immune responses. In validation, the model predicted progression to ophthalmopathy a median of roughly 6.2 months before onset, with over 60% sensitivity and about 72% specificity.

Graves' hyperthyroidism was defined as stable when no progression to ophthalmopathy occurred over 18 months of follow-up. Hyperthyroidism patients were newly diagnosed, with disease duration under 2 months, and aged 18 to 65 years. Patients with uncontrolled infections, other autoimmune diseases, pregnancy or lactation were excluded. Clinical symptoms, serum thyroxine and TRAb, thyroid ultrasound, and orbital computed tomography formed the basis for the diagnoses. PBMCs were isolated from about 10 ml of fresh peripheral blood by Ficoll-Paque density gradient centrifugation. Trizol reagent was used to extract total RNA, and RNA quality was then checked on an Agilent 2100 Bioanalyzer. V is cut by 2 bases and J by 10 bases, and the space between the germline ends is 14 bases. The germline V gene supplies CDR1 MNHEY and CDR2 SVGEGT. The CDR3 contains 13 residues, cysteine and phenylalanine counted. Only the CDR3 part of the read is kept: 39 bases, read in frame from the first base.

TCR beta CDR3 regions were amplified from RNA transcripts. The TCR CDR3 was subjected to a first round of RT-PCR using the HTBI primer set and the Qiagen OneStep RT-PCR kit. A second multiplex PCR round built the libraries, followed by size selection and purification. Paired-end sequencing of the libraries was performed with 100 bp reads on an Illumina HiSeq2000. In the original analysis: SOAPnuke was used to process the raw data, with reads discarded if the reads contained adapters or uncalled bases, had a mean Phred below 15, or lacked an exact constant-primer or identifier match. High-quality paired reads were merged using COPE v1.2.5, and each unique nucleotide sequence was defined as a clonotype. MiTCR v1.1 was used to align the clonotypes against IMGT TRBV, TRBD and TRBJ reference segments. The analysis included only V-J combinations with a frequency above 0.0001, which together covered 99% to 99.2% of the repertoires. A TCS score was defined as the ratio of F50 (clonal expansion) to E x V (chaos), with BLOSUM62-based TCRdist applied between CDR3 peptides within each V-J. Welch's t-statistics and random forest reduced fewer than 550 V-J features to 13, which were used in a naive Bayes classifier (R e1071). TCRdb itself trimmed the public reads at Q25 with fastp, ran MiXCR and retained productive beta chains. Here each entry gathers all rows of one CDR3 protein and keeps the most common genes and DNA. The V and J calls come from TCRdb's annotation, not from the publication. The sample includes over 650,000 distinct CDR3 sequences, with about 15% observed a single time. The top ten clones comprise approximately 8.4% of the sample.

On this clonotype: No cognate antigen has been identified for it. No per-base quality is available; no much larger clone lies one base away.

This sequence originates from a man in his late teens or twenties with Graves' hyperthyroidism. Here the chain combines TRBV6-2 or TRBV6-3 and TRBJ2-5, with an unclear D gene assignment. The sample comprised blood. This receptor has the CDR3 CASSYDPTDGQYF. The nucleotide sequence is TGTGCCAGCAGTTACGATCCTACAGATGGCCAGTACTTC.